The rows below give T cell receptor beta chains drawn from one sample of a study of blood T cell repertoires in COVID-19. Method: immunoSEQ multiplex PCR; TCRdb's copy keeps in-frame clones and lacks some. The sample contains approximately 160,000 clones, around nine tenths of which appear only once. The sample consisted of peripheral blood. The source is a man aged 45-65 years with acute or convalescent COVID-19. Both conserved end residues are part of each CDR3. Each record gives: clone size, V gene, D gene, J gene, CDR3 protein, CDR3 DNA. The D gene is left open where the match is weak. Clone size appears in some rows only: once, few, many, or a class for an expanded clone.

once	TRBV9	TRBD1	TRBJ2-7	CASSPRTGYEQYF	TGTGCCAGCAGCCCAAGGACAGGCTACGAGCAGTACTTC
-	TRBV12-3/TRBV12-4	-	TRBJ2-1	CASSLRGIEQFF	TGTGCCAGCAGTTTACGGGGAATTGAGCAGTTCTTC
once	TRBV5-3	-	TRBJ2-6	CARRPGLPSGANVLTF	TGTGCCAGAAGGCCCGGACTGCCCTCTGGGGCCAACGTCCTGACTTTC
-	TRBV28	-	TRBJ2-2	CASTERPNTGELFF	TGTGCCAGCACTGAGAGGCCGAACACCGGGGAGCTGTTTTTT
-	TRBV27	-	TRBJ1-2	CASSPRGRENYGYTF	TGTGCCAGCAGTCCACGGGGAAGGGAGAACTATGGCTACACCTTC
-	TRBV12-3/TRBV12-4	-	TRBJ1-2	CASSLAGDYGYTF	TGTGCCAGCAGTTTAGCAGGGGACTATGGCTACACCTTC
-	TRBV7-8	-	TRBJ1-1	CASSRDQGQAFF	TGTGCCAGCAGCCGGGATCAGGGTCAAGCTTTCTTT
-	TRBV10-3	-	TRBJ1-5	CAISIGGAQPQHF	TGTGCCATCAGCATAGGGGGGGCTCAGCCCCAGCATTTT
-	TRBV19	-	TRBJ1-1	CASSIDQSGGTEAFF	TGTGCCAGTAGTATAGATCAGTCGGGGGGCACTGAAGCTTTCTTT
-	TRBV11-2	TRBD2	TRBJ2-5	CASSSSSGLGETQYF	TGTGCCAGCAGCTCATCTAGCGGGCTAGGAGAGACCCAGTACTTC
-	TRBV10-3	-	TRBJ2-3	CAITGDTDTQYF	TGTGCCATCACGGGGGACACAGATACGCAGTATTTT
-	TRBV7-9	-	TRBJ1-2	CASSLDTRGYTF	TGTGCCAGCAGCTTGGACACCAGGGGCTACACCTTC
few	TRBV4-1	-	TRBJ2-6	CASSQDHVAPGANVLTF	TGCGCCAGCAGCCAAGATCATGTGGCCCCTGGGGCCAACGTCCTGACTTTC
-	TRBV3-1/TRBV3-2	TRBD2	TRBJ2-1	CASSQPQAGRSYNEQFF	TGTGCCAGCAGCCAACCACAAGCGGGGCGCTCCTACAATGAGCAGTTCTTC
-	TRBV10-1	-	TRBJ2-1	CASSEERSYNEQFF	TGCGCCAGCAGTGAAGAGCGGTCCTACAATGAGCAGTTCTTC
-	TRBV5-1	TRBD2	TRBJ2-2	CASSYRSGGGLAGDAGELFF	TGCGCCAGCAGCTACCGCTCGGGCGGGGGACTAGCGGGGGACGCCGGGGAGCTGTTTTTT
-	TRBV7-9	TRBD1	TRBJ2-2	CASSGTGAGELFF	TGTGCCAGCAGCGGGACAGGGGCCGGGGAGCTGTTTTTT
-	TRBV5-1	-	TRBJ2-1	CASSLGRVNNEQFF	TGCGCCAGCAGCTTGGGCAGGGTAAACAATGAGCAGTTCTTC
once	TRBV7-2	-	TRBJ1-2	CASSLDIGHNYGYTF	TGTGCCAGCAGCTTAGATATCGGACATAACTATGGCTACACCTTC
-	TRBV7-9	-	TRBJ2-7	CASSSSSYEQYF	TGTGCCAGCAGCTCGAGCTCCTACGAGCAGTACTTC
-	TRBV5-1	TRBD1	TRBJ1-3	CASSLARGLGNTIYF	TGCGCCAGCAGCTTGGCAAGGGGGCTTGGAAACACCATATATTTT
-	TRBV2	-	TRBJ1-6	CASSGAFSPLHF	TGTGCCAGCAGTGGAGCCTTTTCACCCCTCCACTTT
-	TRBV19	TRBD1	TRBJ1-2	CASSPDREGSGYTF	TGTGCCAGTAGTCCCGACAGGGAAGGCTCTGGCTACACCTTC
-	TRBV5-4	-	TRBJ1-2	CASSLAGGPGYGYTF	TGTGCCAGCAGCTTGGCCGGGGGGCCGGGCTATGGCTACACCTTC
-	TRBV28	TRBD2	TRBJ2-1	CASRESSGRLSYNEQFF	TGTGCCAGCAGGGAGTCTAGCGGGAGGTTATCCTACAATGAGCAGTTCTTC
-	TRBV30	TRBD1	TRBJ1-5	CACSQGDGNQPQHF	TGTGCCTGCTCCCAGGGGGACGGCAATCAGCCCCAGCATTTT
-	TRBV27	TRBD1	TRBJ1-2	CASRRGQGGGYTF	TGTGCCAGCAGGCGGGGACAGGGAGGAGGCTACACCTTC
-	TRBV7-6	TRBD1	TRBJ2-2	CASSQGQAGTGELFF	TGTGCCAGCAGCCAGGGACAGGCTGGTACCGGGGAGCTGTTTTTT
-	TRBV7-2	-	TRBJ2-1	CASSWRGNNEQFF	TGTGCCAGCAGCTGGCGCGGCAACAATGAGCAGTTCTTC
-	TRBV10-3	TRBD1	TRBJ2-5	CAITWDREETQYF	TGTGCCATCACTTGGGACAGGGAAGAGACCCAGTACTTC
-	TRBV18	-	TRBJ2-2	CASSYGQYTGELFF	TGTGCCAGCTCATATGGACAGTACACCGGGGAGCTGTTTTTT
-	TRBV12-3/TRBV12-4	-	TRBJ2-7	CASSLYISYEQYF	TGTGCCAGCAGTTTGTACATCTCCTACGAGCAGTACTTC
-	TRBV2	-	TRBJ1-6	CASSVRGEGSPLHF	TGTGCCAGCAGTGTTCGGGGAGAGGGTTCACCCCTCCACTTT
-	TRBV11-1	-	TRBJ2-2	CASSLGTSRGTGELFF	TGTGCCAGCAGCTTAGGGACATCCCGTGGCACCGGGGAGCTGTTTTTT
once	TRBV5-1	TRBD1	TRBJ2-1	CASSLGTGAFYEQFF	TGCGCCAGCAGCTTAGGGACAGGCGCTTTTTATGAGCAGTTCTTC
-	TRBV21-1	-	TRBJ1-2	CASFKAGQGSGYTF	TGTGCCAGCTTTAAGGCCGGGCAGGGGAGTGGCTACACCTTC
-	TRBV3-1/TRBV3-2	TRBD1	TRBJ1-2	CASSNRDRGFFLDGYTF	TGTGCCAGCAGCAACCGGGACAGGGGGTTTTTTCTCGATGGCTACACCTTC
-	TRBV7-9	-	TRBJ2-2	CASSDRATSTGELFF	TGTGCCAGCAGCGACAGAGCGACAAGCACCGGGGAGCTGTTTTTT
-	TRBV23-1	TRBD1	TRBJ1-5	CASSQLPDRVYSNQPQHF	TGCGCCAGCAGTCAATTGCCCGACAGGGTCTATAGCAATCAGCCCCAGCATTTT
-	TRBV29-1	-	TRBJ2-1	CSASGVRGEDNEQFF	TGCAGCGCCTCGGGTGTACGCGGAGAAGACAATGAGCAGTTCTTC